This T cell receptor (beta chain) was sequenced for a study of CD8+ T cells in alopecia areata (dated by TCRdb to 2016 to 2019). Background for the entire study: Treated patients were enrolled in an open-label pilot trial of oral tofacitinib at 5 to 10 mg twice daily for moderate-to-severe alopecia areata. Tofacitinib was administered for 6 to 18 months, and 6 months of follow-up off drug were then conducted to assess delayed response and recurrence. Disease severity in treated patients was measured with the SALT score, which quantifies the percentage of affected scalp surface area. In both human patients and the C3H/HeJ mouse model, the study applied high-throughput TCRbeta sequencing to look at T cell clonal expansion in alopecia areata. In humans, TCRbeta sequencing was performed on scalp tissue and on sorted CD4+ and CD8+ peripheral blood T cells from healthy controls and from patients with patchy or totalis/universalis alopecia areata. Patients on tofacitinib were biopsied at baseline and after 4 and 24 weeks of treatment, and several of the patients also had a later scalp biopsy. Scalp clonality was compared across normal scalp (n=4), patchy alopecia areata scalp (n=8), and alopecia totalis/universalis scalp (n=8). RNA was extracted with the PAXgene miRNA kit for fixed scalp, the miRNeasy kit for PBMCs, and the RNeasy kit for mouse skin. TCRbeta CDR3 regions were amplified by immunoSEQ multiplex PCR with 35 Vbeta forward and 13 Jbeta reverse primers. What the research found in general, with its limitations: Shared TCR sequences between patients were less evident than in mice, which may be partly attributable to HLA diversity in the patient population. Scalp TCR repertoire analysis is complicated because resident alphabeta T cells in normal human skin are also sequenced, whereas mouse skin is dominated by gammadelta T cells. Compared with normal scalp, lesional scalp, particularly in alopecia totalis/universalis, had higher clonality and more expanded CD8+ clones, which suggests antigenic drive. During tofacitinib treatment, many expanded lesional clones stuck around in both scalp and blood, and this persistence may partly explain why relapse happens after treatment is stopped. Tofacitinib significantly decreased scalp clonality and the number of expanded CD8+ clones among the top 100 scalp clones. Because the treated cohort was small and included a single nonresponder, larger studies are needed to assess links between baseline CD8+ expansion and response.

As encoded in the germline V gene, CDR1 is SGDLS while CDR2 is YYNGEE. V is cut by 0 bases and J by 5 bases, and the space between the germline ends is 2 bases. The CDR3 contains 12 residues, cysteine and phenylalanine counted. CDR3 DNA is the only sequence kept; it has 36 bases, read in frame from the first base. Library preparation used the immunoSEQ multiplex PCR assay. To provide template for TCR sequencing, every sample had RNA extracted and reverse transcribed into cDNA. SuperScript III was used for first-strand cDNA synthesis, primed with a 2:1 mix of oligo-dT and random hexamers. A synthetic immune receptor repertoire was used to measure amplification bias, and any remaining bias was corrected computationally. The published analysis was carried out like this. Raw reads were preprocessed for error removal, and CDR3 was defined according to IMGT conventions as running from the conserved cysteine to phenylalanine. Clonality was computed as 1 minus the Shannon entropy, with the entropy normalized by log2 of the number of productive unique TCRs. Whether each scalp clone was CD4 or CD8 was inferred by checking scalp TCRbeta sequences against the CD4 and CD8 repertoires from sorted blood. The clones in this table, taken by TCRdb from immuneACCESS, are in-frame only. Not every clone is retained; where verified, under half of the shortfall comes from an unresolved V gene, and the cause of the rest is unknown. Clone size and the V and J calls come from that table; the DNA yielded D and trimming. The sample contains approximately 210,000 clones, around two fifths of them found a single time. The ten largest clones take up approximately 2.4% of the sample.

The treatment or condition label of this sample denotes: oral pan-JAK inhibitor, 5-10 mg twice daily. Lesional scalp punch biopsies and peripheral blood were obtained from alopecia areata patients. PBMCs were separated by density centrifugation and stained for CD3, CD4 and CD8, after which CD4+ and CD8+ T cells were sorted on a FACSAria. The table lists this clone with a count of one. This receptor's antigen is unknown. Base qualities are not provided; no much larger clone lies one nucleotide away. The same CDR3 arises from other DNA sequences in this sample as well. The receptor chain draws on TRBV9 and TRBJ2-2, with no confidently assigned D gene. The sequence was obtained from a human donor with alopecia areata. The starting material was CD4+ T cells sorted from blood, obtained around week 36, from a patient treated with tofacitinib. CDR3 reads: CASSVVTGELFF. The nucleotides read TGTGCCAGCAGCGTAGTTACCGGGGAGCTGTTTTTT.